This T cell receptor (beta chain) was found in a study of Graves' ophthalmopathy and Graves' hyperthyroidism. Study-wide context: The stable label applied to hyperthyroidism with no ophthalmopathy within 18 months of follow-up.

Many counts were recorded for this clonotype. As diagnostic evidence, clinical symptoms, serum thyroxine, TRAb, thyroid ultrasound and orbital computed tomography were relied upon. Germline V lookup: CDR1 SGHTA, CDR2 FQGNSA. After removal of 4 bases from V and 2 bases from J, the junction contained 10 bases not matched to a gene. CDR3 length equals 16 residues. As the template, RNA transcripts were used to amplify TCR beta CDR3 regions. HTBI-primed first-round RT-PCR preceded second-round multiplex PCR. Via MiXCR, TCRdb re-called the multiplex PCR reads, giving one row per CDR3 protein. The data contain roughly 600,000 distinct CDR3 sequences, approximately 37% of them seen just once; the ten biggest clones take up approximately 4.1%.

The sample taken for sequencing was peripheral blood or thyroid tissue (not recorded which). The chain employs TRBV7-2 and TRBJ1-2; 7 bases are shared with TRBD1. This TCR was sampled from an adult man with Graves' hyperthyroidism. This chain's CDR3 is CASSSGQVVRNYGYTF. As DNA, the CDR3 is TGTGCCAGCAGCTCCGGACAGGTCGTAAGAAACTATGGCTACACCTTC.